Each of the 29 T cell receptor beta chains below was sequenced from the same sample in a study of control samples from healthy donors and cancer patients. Sequencing was performed with immunoSEQ multiplex PCR; in TCRdb, only in-frame clones are kept and a portion is missing. Of roughly 120,000 clones listed, 93% were seen once; the top ten hold more than 2%. Sequenced sample: blood. Source of these receptors: a man in his thirties or forties in good health.

This chain links TRBV6-4 with TRBJ1-1; 7 bases are shared with TRBD1. The CDR3 has 13 amino acids. Germline assignment: CDR1 MRHNA and CDR2 SNTAGT. V trimming: 6 bases; J trimming: 1 base; junction bases outside the gene matches: 2. The chain's CDR3 is CASRRQGNTEAFF. In DNA form, the CDR3 reads TGTGCCAGCAGGAGACAGGGGAACACTGAAGCTTTCTTT.

This clone was seen only once. The chain uses TRBV11-3 and TRBJ2-2, with 13 bases aligning to TRBD2. The J segment lost 5 bases and the V segment lost 5 bases, leaving 8 bases of the junction unmatched. The CDR3 has 17 amino acids. In germline, CDR1 is SGHNT, CDR2 YENEEA. The CDR3 sequence: CASSPLPGLAGTGELFF. CDR3 nucleotides: TGTGCCAGCAGCCCCCTCCCGGGACTAGCGGGGACCGGGGAGCTGTTTTTT.

The rearrangement joins TRBV7-2 to TRBJ1-6; D perhaps matches TRBD1 (5 bases). This CDR3 spans 17 amino acids. Germline CDR1 SGHTA, CDR2 FQGNSA. V was shortened by 5 bases and J by 6 bases, with 20 bases between the two germline ends. The CDR3 DNA follows: TGTGCCAGCAGCGGTCGTGGGGGAATGTTGGGTAATTCACCCCTCCACTTT. It is translated as CASSGRGGMLGNSPLHF. The full variable domain, with the rest looked up from reference TRBV7-2 and TRBJ1-6, is GAGVSQSPSNKVTEKGKDVELRCDPISGHTALYWYRQSLGQGLEFLIYFQGNSAPDKSGLPSDRFSAERTGGSVSTLTIQRTQQEDSAVYLCASSGRGGMLGNSPLHFGNGTRLTVT.

The J gene is TRBJ1-6, the V gene TRBV28, with 8 positions matching TRBD1. CDR1 MDHEN and CDR2 SYDVKM come from the germline V gene. The CDR3 extends over 16 amino acids. Trimming cost V 5 bases and J 13 bases; bases outside gene matches: 16. The CDR3 DNA sequence: TGTGCCAGCAGTCAAACAGGGGGAGAAAGTAAGGCGCCCCTCCACTTT. It translates to CASSQTGGESKAPLHF.

The chain joins TRBV14 to TRBJ2-3; 11 positions agree with TRBD2. This CDR3 has 16 amino acids. Germline CDR1 is SGHDN and CDR2 is FVKESK. V dropped 2 bases and J dropped 4; count of bases not matched to a gene: 5. CDR3 in DNA: TGTGCCAGCAGCCAACTTAGCGGGGGGGCCGCAGATACGCAGTATTTT. It codes for CASSQLSGGAADTQYF.

This clone was detected only once. The V call is TRBV28, the J call TRBJ1-2, with D possibly matching TRBD1 (6 bases). The CDR3 has 13 amino acids. V lost 5 bases and J 4 bases, leaving 11 bases between the germline ends. The germline CDR1 and CDR2 sequences are MDHEN and SYDVKM. The CDR3 nucleotides are TGTGCCAGCAGTAAAGGACAGCCCTATGGCTACACCTTC. This sequence encodes CASSKGQPYGYTF.

The chain uses TRBV5-1 and TRBJ1-3; no clear D gene. The CDR3 runs 16 residues. Trimming shortened V by 0 bases and J by 0 bases, and 10 bases separated the two germline ends. The germline CDR1 and CDR2 sequences are SGHRS and YFSETQ. The CDR3 sequence is CASSLAADSSGNTIYF. The CDR3, as DNA: TGCGCCAGCAGCTTGGCGGCAGATTCCTCTGGAAACACCATATATTTT. Variable domain in full (rest from reference TRBV5-1 and TRBJ1-3): KAGVTQTPRYLIKTRGQQVTLSCSPISGHRSVSWYQQTPGQGLQFLFEYFSETQRNKGNFPGRFSGRQFSNSRSEMNVSTLELGDSALYLCASSLAADSSGNTIYFGEGSWLTVV.

DNA of the CDR3: TGCGCCAGCAGCTTGGAGGGGCGCGGGAACTATGGCTACACCTTC. Translating it yields CASSLEGRGNYGYTF. The chain recombines TRBV5-1 with TRBJ1-2, with a possible D match to TRBD1 (5 bases). The germline gives CDR1 SGHRS, CDR2 YFSETQ. The CDR3 sequence is 15 residues long. The V and J ends lost 0 bases and 2 bases respectively, with 11 bases between them. The full variable domain, in which reference TRBV5-1 and TRBJ1-2 provide the parts outside the CDR3, is KAGVTQTPRYLIKTRGQQVTLSCSPISGHRSVSWYQQTPGQGLQFLFEYFSETQRNKGNFPGRFSGRQFSNSRSEMNVSTLELGDSALYLCASSLEGRGNYGYTFGSGTRLTVV.

The J gene is TRBJ1-2, the V gene TRBV5-4, with 10 bases lining up with TRBD1. Germline CDR1 is SGHNT and CDR2 is YYREEE (reference sequence). This CDR3 region has 13 residues. V shed 5 bases, J shed 6 bases, and the junction held 4 bases outside the gene matches. For the CDR3, the DNA is TGTGCCAGCAGAAGGACAGGGGGGAATGGCTACACCTTC. It yields the protein CASRRTGGNGYTF. Filled out from reference TRBV5-4 and TRBJ1-2, the complete variable domain reads ETGVTQSPTHLIKTRGQQVTLRCSSQSGHNTVSWYQQALGQGPQFIFQYYREEENGRGNFPPRFSGLQFPNYSSELNVNALELDDSALYLCASRRTGGNGYTFGSGTRLTVV.

This chain connects TRBV12-3 or TRBV12-4 to TRBJ1-1; D is perhaps TRBD1 (6 bases). V lost 5 bases to trimming and J lost 3 bases, with 10 bases between them. The CDR3 is made up of 13 amino acids. The CDR3 bases are TGTGCCAGCAGTAAAACAGGGTACACTGAAGCTTTCTTT. Translated: CASSKTGYTEAFF.

This sequence joins TRBV2 and TRBJ1-1, with a tentative D call TRBD1 (5 bases). CDR1 is SNHLY and CDR2 is FYNNEI in the germline V gene. Trimming left V 0 bases short and J 4 bases short, with 12 bases between. The CDR3 totals 15 residues. CDR3 region: CASSEARGIITEAFF. The DNA for the CDR3 is TGTGCCAGCAGTGAAGCGAGGGGAATAATCACTGAAGCTTTCTTT.

The chain carries TRBV7-9 and TRBJ1-2; D gene uncertain. This CDR3 contains 15 residues. The V end was cut by 0 bases, the J end by 4 bases, with 12 bases between. Germline V gene data show CDR1 as SEHNR and CDR2 as FQNEAQ (reference sequence). CDR3 DNA: TGTGCCAGCAGCTTAGCAACATATAGAGGCTATGGCTACACCTTC. Translating gives CASSLATYRGYGYTF.

The rearrangement links TRBV5-6 to TRBJ1-2, with D hard to call. CDR1 and CDR2 (germline): SGHDT, YYEEEE. The CDR3 has 13 residues. Trimming cost V 4 bases and J 4 bases, with 11 bases left between them. The CDR3 nucleotides read TGTGCCAGCAGCCCTACTGAGACCTATGGCTACACCTTC. It is translated as CASSPTETYGYTF.

This chain joins TRBV4-2 and TRBJ1-5, with a tentative D call TRBD1 (6 bases). The CDR3 runs to 15 residues. From germline, CDR1 is LGHNA and CDR2 YNFKEQ. V lost 0 bases to trimming and J lost 7 bases, with 13 bases between them. The CDR3 nucleotides read TGTGCCAGCAGCCAAGATCAGGGGTCCCACCAGCCCCAGCATTTT. This sequence encodes CASSQDQGSHQPQHF.

The chain has TRBV21-1 and TRBJ1-2; TRBD1, the table's D call, was not compared with the DNA. TRBV21-1 is labeled a pseudogene. CDR3 length equals 15 residues. The CDR3 reads CASSKGEDSPSGYTF. Here the CDR3 DNA reads TGTGCCAGCAGCAAGGGTGAGGACAGCCCATCGGGCTACACCTTC.

The CDR3 here is CASTPALRGDRTF. The DNA for the CDR3 is TGTGCCAGCACCCCGGCACTCCGTGGGGATAGGACCTTC. The chain is built from TRBV9 and TRBJ1-2; D is ambiguous. Germline loops: CDR1 SGDLS, CDR2 YYNGEE. CDR3 length equals 13 residues. Trimming took off 6 bases at V and 14 bases at J, with 23 bases between the two ends.

The chain employs TRBV7-9 and TRBJ1-1; 7 nucleotides line up with TRBD1. CDR3 length: 17 residues. V dropped 1 base and J dropped 2; count of bases not matched to a gene: 10. Germline CDR1 reads SEHNR; CDR2 reads FQNEAQ (reference sequence). This CDR3 is CASSLGTGVIGNTEAFF. The CDR3 nucleotides read TGTGCCAGCAGCTTAGGGACAGGTGTAATTGGAAACACTGAAGCTTTCTTT.

The genes are TRBV19 and TRBJ2-2; D may be TRBD2 (6 bases). V lost 6 bases and J lost 11, with 25 bases in between. Per the germline V gene, CDR1 is LNHDA and CDR2 is SQIVND (reference sequence). The CDR3 consists of 16 residues. CDR3 nucleotide sequence: TGTGCCAGTAGCCCTTGGGGCGGGGCGGGAATGGGAGAGCTGTTTTTT. Its protein product is CASSPWGGAGMGELFF.

The rearrangement uses TRBV9 and TRBJ2-1; 10 nucleotides match TRBD2. Germline V CDR1 and CDR2: SGDLS, YYNGEE. The V and J ends lost 3 bases and 6 bases, in that order; junction bases with no gene match: 6. This CDR3 has 15 residues. This CDR3 is CASSEIAGGRNEQFF. CDR3 coding DNA: TGTGCCAGCAGCGAGATAGCGGGGGGTCGCAATGAGCAGTTCTTC.

The chain joins TRBV6-5 to TRBJ1-1, with 9 bases lining up with TRBD1. This CDR3 has 14 amino acids. Per germline, CDR1 MNHEY and CDR2 SVGAGI. The junction had 6 bases not matched to a gene; V was cut back by 5 bases and J by 5 bases. CDR3 DNA sequence: TGTGCCAGCAGTCCCACAGGGGGCGCGACTGAAGCTTTCTTT. This sequence encodes CASSPTGGATEAFF.

The chain carries TRBV9 and TRBJ2-3; 11 bases are shared with TRBD2. This CDR3 comprises 17 residues. Germline-derived CDR1 and CDR2 are SGDLS and YYNGEE. V gave up 4 bases and J gave up 2 bases; unmatched junction bases: 9. The CDR3 region is CASSTSSGGPSTDTQYF. The CDR3 DNA reads TGTGCCAGCAGCACCTCTAGCGGGGGGCCGTCCACAGATACGCAGTATTTT.

The chain employs TRBV28 and TRBJ2-7, with a tentative D call TRBD2 (5 bases). V lost 4 bases to trimming and J lost 5 bases, with 12 bases between them. Germline lookup yields CDR1 MDHEN and CDR2 SYDVKM. This CDR3 spans 13 amino acids. The CDR3 sequence is CASSSPGVDEQYF. The DNA for the CDR3 is TGTGCCAGCAGTTCCCCCGGGGTTGACGAGCAGTACTTC.

The chain carries TRBV27 and TRBJ1-6; D is undetermined. V lost 8 bases and J 7 bases, leaving 12 bases between the germline ends. The germline V gene has CDR1 MNHEY and CDR2 SMNVEV (reference sequence). The CDR3 contains 13 residues. For the CDR3, the DNA is TGTGCCAGCCGAAGGGTAGGGAATTCACCCCTCCACTTT. Translated: CASRRVGNSPLHF.

This clone has more than one count but fewer than ten. V and J are TRBV30 and TRBJ1-2; D unclear. V lost 8 bases and J 6 bases, leaving 19 bases between the germline ends. CDR1 and CDR2 (germline): GTSNPN, SVGIG (reference sequence). This CDR3 is built from 13 residues. CDR3 nucleotides: TGTGCCCAGGACGACGGGTACCGTCATGGCTACACCTTC. Translating it yields CAQDDGYRHGYTF.

The chain employs TRBV28 and TRBJ1-1; 8 nucleotides match TRBD1. Germline V gives CDR1 MDHEN, CDR2 SYDVKM. Losses at the gene ends were 8 bases for V and 1 base for J; bases not matched to a gene: 6. The CDR3 extends over 14 amino acids. CDR3 region: CASAFGTGNTEAFF. Here the CDR3 DNA reads TGTGCCAGCGCCTTCGGGACAGGGAACACTGAAGCTTTCTTT.

The rearrangement joins TRBV12-5 to TRBJ1-6; TRBD1 might be the D (5 bases). This CDR3 is 15 amino acids long. Germline-derived CDR1 and CDR2 are LGHNT and FRNRAP. V was trimmed by 1 base and J by 11 bases, leaving 15 bases between them. CDR3 loop: CASGLEQGEFAPLHF. Here the CDR3 DNA reads TGTGCTAGTGGTTTGGAACAAGGGGAATTTGCACCCCTCCACTTT.

The chain recombines TRBV30 with TRBJ1-2; the D is unclear. Germline loops: CDR1 GTSNPN, CDR2 SVGIG (reference sequence). Trimming shortened V by 1 base and J by 4 bases, and 13 bases separated the two germline ends. This CDR3 is 14 amino acids long. CDR3 nucleotides: TGTGCCTGGAGTGGGGAAATACGGGTCTATGGCTACACCTTC. This gives the protein CAWSGEIRVYGYTF.

The V call is TRBV7-9, the J call TRBJ2-1, with 11 bases fitting TRBD2. Trimming removed 5 bases from V and 4 bases from J; junction bases left unmatched: 13. CDR1 SEHNR and CDR2 FQNEAQ come from the germline V gene (reference sequence). The CDR3 is 18 residues long. The CDR3 nucleotides read TGTGCCAGCAGCCATTGGAGGGCTAGCGGGGGGCTTTACAATGAGCAGTTCTTC. This translates into CASSHWRASGGLYNEQFF.

The chain uses TRBV13 and TRBJ2-6; D not resolved. CDR1 is PRHDT and CDR2 is FYEKMQ in the germline V gene (reference sequence). The CDR3 has 15 amino acids. Deletions cut 2 bases from V and 3 bases from J, with 8 bases between. CDR3 nucleotides: TGTGCCAGCAGCTTATACCAGATTGGGGCCAACGTCCTGACTTTC. This sequence encodes CASSLYQIGANVLTF. The complete variable domain, with remaining parts taken from reference TRBV13 and TRBJ2-6, reads AAGVIQSPRHLIKEKRETATLKCYPIPRHDTVYWYQQGPGQDPQFLISFYEKMQSDKGSIPDRFSAQQFSDYHSELNMSSLELGDSALYFCASSLYQIGANVLTFGAGSRLTVL.